A single sample gave rise to the 30 T cell receptor beta chains below, sequenced in a study of T cell repertoires in cytomegalovirus infection. MiXCR was run by TCRdb on the reads, yielding one entry per CDR3 protein. The sample has more than 250,000 distinct CDR3 sequences; roughly 13% are singletons. The sequencing input was PBMCs. All receptors derive from a human donor in good health (CMV status not recorded). Some clones in this sample may be carry-over from other donors' samples.

This clonotype appeared many times. The J gene is TRBJ1-1, the V gene TRBV11-2; a possible D gene is TRBD1 (5 bases). V dropped 3 bases and J dropped 3 bases, with 8 bases sitting between them. This CDR3 contains 13 residues. Per the germline V gene, CDR1 is SGHAT and CDR2 is FQNNGV. The CDR3: CASSFEGDTEAFF. DNA of the CDR3: TGTGCCAGCAGCTTCGAAGGGGACACTGAAGCTTTCTTT.

This clonotype has at least ten counts. The rearrangement links TRBV4-2 to TRBJ2-5, with 7 positions matching TRBD1. CDR3 length equals 14 residues. Trimming at V came to 8 bases and at J to 5 bases, leaving 11 bases not matched to a gene. The germline CDR1 and CDR2 sequences are LGHNA and YNFKEQ. The CDR3 here is CASAGLTGLETQYF. The CDR3 bases are TGTGCCAGCGCCGGATTGACAGGGTTGGAGACCCAGTACTTC.

CDR3 sequence reads: CSVSTGGNSPLHF. CDR3 DNA: TGCAGCGTTTCCACAGGGGGTAATTCACCCCTCCACTTT. V is TRBV29-1 and J is TRBJ1-6; 8 bases line up with TRBD1. Germline V gives CDR1 SQVTM, CDR2 ANQGSEA. This CDR3 has 13 amino acids. The ends lost 5 bases at V and 6 bases at J; junction bases unmatched: 3. The whole variable domain, filled in from reference TRBV29-1 and TRBJ1-6, reads SAVISQKPSRDICQRGTSLTIQCQVDSQVTMMFWYRQQPGQSLTLIATANQGSEATYESGFVIDKFPISRPNLTFSTLTVSNMSPEDSSIYLCSVSTGGNSPLHFGNGTRLTVT.

In this sample, this clonotype turned up a few times. The rearrangement links TRBV15 to TRBJ2-6; D not resolved. Germline V CDR1 and CDR2: LNHNV, YYDKDF (reference sequence). The length of the CDR3 is 16 residues. V was trimmed by 0 bases and J by 0 bases, leaving 6 bases between them. As DNA, the CDR3 is TGTGCCACCAGCAGAGATCGAAGCTCTGGGGCCAACGTCCTGACTTTC. Residues: CATSRDRSSGANVLTF.

The gene calls are TRBV6-1 and TRBJ1-4; D gene uncertain. V was cut by 5 bases and J by 7 bases, with 8 bases left in between. Germline CDR1 is MNHNS and CDR2 is SASEGT. This CDR3 spans 12 amino acids. DNA of the CDR3: TGTGCCAGCAGTTCCAACACTGAAAAACTGTTTTTT. This translates into CASSSNTEKLFF.

As concerns this clonotype: A much larger clone lies one base from this, so it may be a read error. No conserved phenylalanine or tryptophan is present at the end of the CDR3, so a read error is the likely explanation. The chain has TRBV7-7 and TRBJ2-7, with 7 bases identical to TRBD1. CDR1 is SSHAT, CDR2 FNYEAQ, per germline (reference sequence). Losses at the gene ends were 1 base for V and 6 bases for J; bases not matched to a gene: 3. CDR3 length equals 13 residues. In DNA form, the CDR3 reads TGTGCCAGCAGCTTAGGACAGGGCGGCGAGCAGTACTTG. The encoded protein is CASSLGQGGEQYL.

The rearrangement uses TRBV10-3 and TRBJ2-6; D is possibly TRBD1 or TRBD2 (6 bases each). CDR3 length equals 16 residues. CDR1 and CDR2 from the germline V gene are ENHRY and SYGVKD. V lost 6 bases and J 0 bases, leaving 12 bases between the germline ends. The CDR3 DNA reads TGTGCCATCAGCCCAGGGGACTCCTCTGGGGCCAACGTCCTGACTTTC. Translating it yields CAISPGDSSGANVLTF.

This clonotype was recorded at least ten times. In DNA form, the CDR3 reads TGCGCCAGCAGCCAAAGGAAGGCGTGGACCGGGGAGCTGTTTTTT. This encodes CASSQRKAWTGELFF. This chain joins TRBV4-3 and TRBJ2-2; D unresolved. V lost 2 bases and J lost 5, with 12 bases in between. The CDR3 totals 15 residues. CDR1 is LGHNA, CDR2 YSLEER, per germline.

The chain links TRBV10-3 to TRBJ1-3; unclear D gene. V dropped 4 bases and J dropped 0 bases, with 10 bases sitting between them. The CDR3 extends over 15 amino acids. From germline, CDR1 is ENHRY and CDR2 SYGVKD. For the CDR3, the DNA is TGTGCCATCAGTGGGGCCGGCGTCTCTGGAAACACCATATATTTT. As protein: CAISGAGVSGNTIYF.

This clonotype was observed a single time. The chain couples TRBV5-1 to TRBJ1-1; D ambiguous. Trimming pared 1 base from V and 8 bases from J, leaving 15 bases between. This CDR3 region has 14 residues. Germline lookup yields CDR1 SGHRS and CDR2 YFSETQ. CDR3 protein: CASSLSPGISEAFF. The CDR3 coding sequence is TGCGCCAGCAGCTTGAGCCCCGGGATTTCAGAAGCTTTCTTT.

About this clonotype: The conserved final phenylalanine or tryptophan is absent from the CDR3, which likely points to a read error. The limits of the CDR3 on the DNA are not certain, so only TCRdb's listed CDR3 is given. The gene calls are TRBV6-8 and TRBJ1-1; TRBD1 is the table's D call and was not checked against the DNA. Germline CDR1 is MNHGY and CDR2 is SAAAGT. The CDR3 comprises 13 residues, both ends counted. The CDR3 is CASSYSSGPIDQV.

This clonotype was observed many times. The V call is TRBV11-2, the J call TRBJ2-3; TRBD2 might be the D (6 bases). V lost 2 bases, J lost 0 bases, and 12 bases lay in between. The germline CDR1 and CDR2 sequences are SGHAT and FQNNGV. The CDR3 runs to 16 residues. The CDR3 here is CASSLFSGSSTDTQYF. CDR3 coding DNA: TGTGCCAGCAGCTTATTCAGCGGGTCTAGCACAGATACGCAGTATTTT.

This clonotype was detected many times. The rearrangement uses TRBV7-2 and TRBJ2-7, with 7 bases identical to TRBD2. J lost 1 base, V lost 2 bases, and 8 bases had no gene match. In germline, CDR1 is SGHTA, CDR2 FQGNSA. The CDR3 is made up of 16 amino acids. The CDR3 loop reads CASSLYSGSTSYEQYF. Written as DNA, the CDR3 is TGTGCCAGCAGCTTATATAGCGGGTCCACTTCCTACGAGCAGTACTTC.

This clonotype was seen repeatedly, ten times or more. The chain couples TRBV25-1 to TRBJ2-3; TRBD1 agrees at 7 bases. The CDR3 is 15 residues long. J was trimmed by 1 base and V by 2 bases; bases with no gene match: 3. The germline gives CDR1 MGHDK, CDR2 SYGVNS. CDR3 nucleotides: TGTGCCAGCAGTGAAGCTACAGGGGGCACAGATACGCAGTATTTT. Amino acid sequence: CASSEATGGTDTQYF.

The chain is built from TRBV20-1 and TRBJ2-5; either TRBD1 or TRBD2 may fit D (6 bases each). Trimming took 0 bases from V and 3 from J, leaving 11 bases between them. The germline V gene encodes CDR1 DFQATT and CDR2 SNEGSKA (reference sequence). This CDR3 comprises 14 residues. Here the CDR3 DNA reads TGCAGTGCTAGAGATGGGGGGCGCGAAGAGACCCAGTACTTC. Translated, it gives CSARDGGREETQYF.

The chain carries TRBV29-1 and TRBJ2-2; weak D call: TRBD1 (5 bases). Germline V gene lookup returns CDR1 SQVTM and CDR2 ANQGSEA. V gave up 5 bases and J gave up 3 bases, with 13 bases separating them. CDR3 size: 14 residues. Written as DNA, the CDR3 is TGCAGCGTTAAGAAAGAGACAGACACCGGGGAGCTGTTTTTT. Translated: CSVKKETDTGELFF.

This clonotype has more than one count but fewer than ten. The gene calls are TRBV7-2 and TRBJ2-1; 11 bases align to TRBD2. Germline CDR1 is SGHTA and CDR2 is FQGNSA. Trimming at V came to 3 bases and at J to 8 bases, leaving 9 bases not matched to a gene. The CDR3 is made up of 16 amino acids. CDR3 sequence reads: CASSFSFSGRADEQFF. The CDR3 DNA sequence: TGTGCCAGCAGCTTTTCTTTTAGCGGGAGGGCCGATGAGCAGTTCTTC. Drawing the rest from reference TRBV7-2 and TRBJ2-1, the complete variable domain is GAGVSQSPSNKVTEKGKDVELRCDPISGHTALYWYRQSLGQGLEFLIYFQGNSAPDKSGLPSDRFSAERTGGSVSTLTIQRTQQEDSAVYLCASSFSFSGRADEQFFGPGTRLTVL.

This clonotype was counted only a few times. The chain uses TRBV7-8 and TRBJ2-2; TRBD2 might be the D (6 bases). CDR1 SGHVS and CDR2 FQNEAQ come from the germline V gene. This CDR3 region has 14 residues. The ends were cut back, 1 base at V and 7 bases at J, with 10 bases in the middle. For the CDR3, the DNA is TGTGCCAGCAGCTTAGTCGGGAGCGGCGGGGAGCTGTTTTTT. This sequence encodes CASSLVGSGGELFF.

CDR3: CASTPGNTIYF. Here the CDR3 DNA reads TGTGCCAGCACCCCTGGAAACACCATATATTTT. This sequence joins TRBV7-3 and TRBJ1-3; D is unresolved. The CDR3 runs to 11 residues. The germline gives CDR1 SGHTA, CDR2 FQGTGA. The V end was cut by 7 bases, the J end by 2 bases, with 3 bases between. The full variable domain, in which reference TRBV7-3 and TRBJ1-3 provide the parts outside the CDR3, is GAGVSQTPSNKVTEKGKYVELRCDPISGHTALYWYRQSLGQGPEFLIYFQGTGAADDSGLPNDRFFAVRPEGSVSTLKIQRTERGDSAVYLCASTPGNTIYFGEGSWLTVV.

This clonotype has ten or more counts. The CDR3 region is CASSAGLAYRYNEQFF. The CDR3 region has the DNA TGTGCCAGCAGTGCGGGACTAGCGTATCGCTACAATGAGCAGTTCTTC. The chain is built from TRBV28 and TRBJ2-1; 10 bases match TRBD2. There are 16 residues in the CDR3. Germline V gene sequence: CDR1 MDHEN, CDR2 SYDVKM. V lost 5 bases and J lost 3; bases outside the gene matches: 7.

In its sample, this clonotype was seen many times. The chain links TRBV7-2 to TRBJ2-3, with 9 nucleotides matching TRBD1. This CDR3 is built from 15 residues. Germline V CDR1 and CDR2: SGHTA, FQGNSA. Trimming removed 4 bases from V and 5 bases from J; junction bases left unmatched: 7. As DNA, the CDR3 is TGTGCCAGCAGCTCTTGGACAGGGGTTGGAGATACGCAGTATTTT. Translation gives CASSSWTGVGDTQYF.

This clonotype was recorded many times. The genes are TRBV7-2 and TRBJ2-2, with D perhaps TRBD1 (6 bases). V dropped 3 bases and J dropped 5 bases, with 16 bases sitting between them. This CDR3 has 16 amino acids. CDR1 SGHTA and CDR2 FQGNSA come from the germline V gene. The DNA for the CDR3 is TGTGCCAGCAGCTTTTCGTCGACAGGTCTTACCGGGGAGCTGTTTTTT. It is translated as CASSFSSTGLTGELFF.

This clonotype was detected ten times or more. This chain joins TRBV4-2 and TRBJ2-3; D may be TRBD2 (5 bases). Trimming took 1 base from V and 0 from J, leaving 11 bases between them. The CDR3 covers 16 residues. Germline CDR1 and CDR2: LGHNA and YNFKEQ. This CDR3 is CASSQGEGGSTDTQYF. The CDR3 DNA reads as TGTGCCAGCAGCCAAGGAGAGGGCGGGAGCACAGATACGCAGTATTTT.

This clonotype was seen many times. J is TRBJ2-7 and V is TRBV19, with D perhaps matching TRBD1 or TRBD2 (5 bases each). Trimming removed 9 bases at V and 2 bases at J, with 11 bases between. This CDR3 comprises 12 residues. From germline, CDR1 is LNHDA and CDR2 SQIVND (reference sequence). As DNA, the CDR3 is TGTGCCAGCCGGGACGGTGCCTACGAGCAGTACTTC. Its protein is CASRDGAYEQYF.

This clonotype was picked up many times. This chain links TRBV19 with TRBJ1-6; D ambiguous. Trimming cost V 3 bases and J 6 bases, with 6 bases left between them. CDR3 length equals 13 residues. Looked up from germline, CDR1 is LNHDA and CDR2 is SQIVND (reference sequence). DNA for the CDR3: TGTGCCAGTAGTATCGTTGGTAATTCACCCCTCCACTTT. Translating gives CASSIVGNSPLHF.

This clonotype was recorded at least ten times. The V call is TRBV4-3, the J call TRBJ2-5; no firm D call. Germline V CDR1 and CDR2: LGHNA, YSLEER. The CDR3 is made up of 16 amino acids. Trimming took 0 bases from V and 2 from J, leaving 13 bases between them. The CDR3 is CASSQDPPPTQETQYF. The CDR3 nucleotides are TGCGCCAGCAGCCAAGACCCCCCTCCGACTCAAGAGACCCAGTACTTC.

Turning to this clonotype: Given a much more abundant clone one base away, this may be a read error. The V and J genes are TRBV28 and TRBJ1-1; D not certain. The length of the CDR3 is 14 residues. Germline V gene lookup returns CDR1 MDHEN and CDR2 SYDVKM. The CDR3 is CASRPLPANTEASF. The DNA of the CDR3 is TGTGCCAGCAGACCCCTCCCGGCGAACACTGAAGCTTCCTTT.

This clonotype was recorded at least ten times. The chain joins TRBV10-1 to TRBJ2-3; 7 nucleotides line up with TRBD1. J gave up 0 bases and V 5 bases, and 5 bases lay outside the gene matches. The CDR3 extends over 15 amino acids. In germline, CDR1 is WNHNN, CDR2 SYGVQD (reference sequence). The chain's CDR3 is CASSPNRGSTDTQYF. In nucleotides, the CDR3 is TGCGCCAGCAGTCCCAACAGGGGAAGCACAGATACGCAGTATTTT.

Many counts were recorded for this clonotype. The V call is TRBV7-8, the J call TRBJ2-2; no clear D. This CDR3 has 15 residues. CDR1 and CDR2 (germline): SGHVS, FQNEAQ. Trimming shortened V by 1 base and J by 9 bases, and 15 bases separated the two germline ends. The CDR3 bases are TGTGCCAGCAGCTTAGGACGGAGCCCTACCAGGGAGCTGTTTTTT. Translation gives CASSLGRSPTRELFF.

This chain connects TRBV5-5 to TRBJ2-5; D perhaps matches TRBD1 (5 bases). In germline, CDR1 is SGHKS, CDR2 YYEKEE (reference sequence). With 0 bases removed from V and 1 base from J, the gap between germline ends came to 10 bases. This CDR3 has 15 amino acids. The CDR3 DNA reads TGTGCCAGCAGCTTGGACAGGAGTATCCAAGAGACCCAGTACTTC. Amino acid sequence: CASSLDRSIQETQYF.